This T cell receptor beta chain is drawn from a study of T cell responses to AZD1222 COVID-19 vaccine. The data were produced by immunoSEQ multiplex PCR, yet TCRdb's version contains in-frame clones alone and is incomplete. The sample holds about 93,000 clones; just under 90% are singletons and the top ten take about 2.7%. V was trimmed by 0 bases and J by 0 bases, leaving 10 bases between them. This CDR3 has 16 amino acids. Looked up from germline, CDR1 is LGHNA and CDR2 is YSLEER. This receptor was obtained from an adult in good health. The V call is TRBV4-3, the J call TRBJ2-3; the D gene is possibly TRBD2 (5 bases). This specimen was peripheral blood, taken on day 0 of MenACWY control vaccination. CDR3 region: CASSQDYAGSTDTQYF. The CDR3 DNA reads TGCGCCAGCAGCCAAGATTATGCGGGTAGCACAGATACGCAGTATTTT.